This T cell receptor beta chain was retrieved from a study of blood T cell repertoires in COVID-19. There are 16 residues in the CDR3. J gave up 3 bases and V 3 bases, and 10 bases lay outside the gene matches. CDR1 is SGHDT and CDR2 is YYEEEE in the germline V gene. Methods used by the authors: Reference gene primer amplification in the assay estimated nucleated cell counts. Some clones are missing from TCRdb's copy, which holds only in-frame ones; the method was immunoSEQ multiplex PCR. V and J calls and clone size are those listed in that table; D and trimming were worked out from the DNA. This sample has about 150,000 clones, with 80% to 90% found just once.

Sequencing input: peripheral blood. This chain uses TRBV5-6 with TRBJ2-7; 9 bases line up with TRBD2. The TCR sequence derives from a woman aged 40 to 49 with acute or convalescent COVID-19. The CDR3 DNA follows: TGTGCCAGCAGCTGGACGACTAGCGGAAACTTCTACGAGCAGTACTTC. This codes for CASSWTTSGNFYEQYF.